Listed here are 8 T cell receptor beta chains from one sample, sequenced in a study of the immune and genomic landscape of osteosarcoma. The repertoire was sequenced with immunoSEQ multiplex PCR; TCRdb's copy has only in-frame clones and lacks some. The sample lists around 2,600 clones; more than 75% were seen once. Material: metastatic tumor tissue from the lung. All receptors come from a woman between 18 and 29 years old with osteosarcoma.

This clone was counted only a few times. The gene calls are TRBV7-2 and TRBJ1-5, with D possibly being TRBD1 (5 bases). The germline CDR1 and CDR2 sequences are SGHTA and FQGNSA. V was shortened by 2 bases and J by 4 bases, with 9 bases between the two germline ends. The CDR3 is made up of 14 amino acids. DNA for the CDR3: TGTGCCAGCAGCTTAAACGGGGGGAATCAGCCCCAGCATTTT. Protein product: CASSLNGGNQPQHF.

CDR3 amino acids: CASSFAYRAGNEQFF. As DNA, the CDR3 is TGTGCCAGCAGTTTTGCGTACAGGGCGGGCAATGAGCAGTTCTTC. This chain uses TRBV7-2 with TRBJ2-1; perhaps TRBD1 as D (6 bases). There are 15 residues in the CDR3. V was shortened by 6 bases and J by 6 bases, with 18 bases between the two germline ends. Germline V gene sequence: CDR1 SGHTA, CDR2 FQGNSA.

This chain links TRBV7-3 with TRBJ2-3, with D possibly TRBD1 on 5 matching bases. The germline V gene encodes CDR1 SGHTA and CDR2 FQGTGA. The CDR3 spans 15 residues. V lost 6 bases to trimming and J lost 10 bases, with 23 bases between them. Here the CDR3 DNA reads TGTGCCAGCAGTCCCTCCGGGTCAGCCCAGGGTGCGCAGTATTTT. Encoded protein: CASSPSGSAQGAQYF.

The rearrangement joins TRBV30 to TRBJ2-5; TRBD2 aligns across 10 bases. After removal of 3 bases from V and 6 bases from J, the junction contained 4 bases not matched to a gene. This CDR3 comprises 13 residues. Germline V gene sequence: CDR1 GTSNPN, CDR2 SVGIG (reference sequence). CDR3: CAWRTSGVKTQYF. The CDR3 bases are TGTGCCTGGAGAACTAGCGGGGTAAAGACCCAGTACTTC.

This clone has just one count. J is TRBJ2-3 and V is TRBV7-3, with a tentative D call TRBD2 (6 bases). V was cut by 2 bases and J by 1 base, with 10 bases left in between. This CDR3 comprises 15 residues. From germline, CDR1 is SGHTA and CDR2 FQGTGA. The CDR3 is CASSLVGGGTDTQYF. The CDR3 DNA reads TGTGCCAGCAGCTTAGTCGGCGGGGGCACAGATACGCAGTATTTT.

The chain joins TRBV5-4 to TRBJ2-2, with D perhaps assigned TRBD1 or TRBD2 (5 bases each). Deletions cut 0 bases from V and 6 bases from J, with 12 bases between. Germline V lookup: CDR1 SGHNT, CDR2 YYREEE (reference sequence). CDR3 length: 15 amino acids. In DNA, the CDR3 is TGTGCCAGCAGCTTGGCCGGGACCCAATCCGGGGAGCTGTTTTTT. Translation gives CASSLAGTQSGELFF. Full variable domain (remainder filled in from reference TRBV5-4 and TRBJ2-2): ETGVTQSPTHLIKTRGQQVTLRCSSQSGHNTVSWYQQALGQGPQFIFQYYREEENGRGNFPPRFSGLQFPNYSSELNVNALELDDSALYLCASSLAGTQSGELFFGEGSRLTVL.

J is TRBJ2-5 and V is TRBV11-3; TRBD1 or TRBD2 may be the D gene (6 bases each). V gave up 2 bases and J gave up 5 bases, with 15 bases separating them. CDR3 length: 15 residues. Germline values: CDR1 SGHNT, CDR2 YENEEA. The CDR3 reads CASSLTGAPWETQYF. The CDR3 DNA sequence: TGTGCCAGCAGCTTAACGGGGGCCCCCTGGGAGACCCAGTACTTC.

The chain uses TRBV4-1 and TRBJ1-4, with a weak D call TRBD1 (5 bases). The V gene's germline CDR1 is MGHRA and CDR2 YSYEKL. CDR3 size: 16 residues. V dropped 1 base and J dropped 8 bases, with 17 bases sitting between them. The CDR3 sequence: CASSQGERTWDEKLFF. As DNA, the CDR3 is TGCGCCAGCAGCCAAGGAGAGCGGACGTGGGACGAAAAACTGTTTTTT.